This TCR beta chain appears in the sequencing data of a study of metastatic and nonmetastatic thyroid tumors. Study-level findings and limits: Relative to benign nodules, malignant thyroid tumors were reportedly characterized by significantly elevated TCR beta diversity in blood and tumor.

Original handling: The study took CDR3 differences across clinicopathological groups and made a distant-metastasis classifier for papillary thyroid cancer from them. Through MiXCR, TCRdb re-clonotyped the PCR reads. TCRdb's processing, not the study's, gives the V and J calls here. In the table there are 45,000 or so clones, roughly 15% of which are singletons. CDR3 length: 16 residues. Germline lookup yields CDR1 MNHNS and CDR2 SASEGT. The J segment lost 5 bases and the V segment lost 2 bases, leaving 6 bases of the junction unmatched. Thyroid surgery was preceded by no treatment in any patient. Relative to its sample, this clone is large. Antigen: not known.

The chain employs TRBV6-1 and TRBJ2-1; 10 bases align to TRBD2. The sequencing sample was made of blood. This clonotype originated in a female donor with papillary thyroid cancer or a benign thyroid nodule (not recorded which). Some clones in this sample may be carry-over from other donors' samples. CDR3 protein: CASSELAGAGHNEQFF. DNA of the CDR3: TGTGCCAGCAGTGAACTAGCGGGAGCCGGGCACAATGAGCAGTTCTTC.